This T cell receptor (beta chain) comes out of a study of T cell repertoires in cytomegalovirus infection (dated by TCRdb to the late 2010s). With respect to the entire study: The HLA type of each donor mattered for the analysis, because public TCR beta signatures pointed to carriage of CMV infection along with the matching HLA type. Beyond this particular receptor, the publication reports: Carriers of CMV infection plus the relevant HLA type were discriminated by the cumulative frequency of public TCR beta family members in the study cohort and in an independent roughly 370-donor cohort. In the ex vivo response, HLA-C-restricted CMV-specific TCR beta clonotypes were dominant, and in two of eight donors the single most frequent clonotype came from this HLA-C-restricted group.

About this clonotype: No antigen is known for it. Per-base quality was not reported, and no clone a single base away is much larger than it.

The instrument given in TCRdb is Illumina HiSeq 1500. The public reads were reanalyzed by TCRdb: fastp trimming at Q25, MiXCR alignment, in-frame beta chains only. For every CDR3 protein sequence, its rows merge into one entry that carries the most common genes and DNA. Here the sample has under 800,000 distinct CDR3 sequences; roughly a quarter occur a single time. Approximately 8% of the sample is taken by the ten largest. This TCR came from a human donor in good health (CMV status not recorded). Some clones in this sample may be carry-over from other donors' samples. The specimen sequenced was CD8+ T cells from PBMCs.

Here the CDR3 is given as CASGLGKRGGDTQYF. The nucleotides are TGTGCTAGTGGTTTGGGGAAGAGAGGAGGAGATACGCAGTATTTT. The rearrangement joined TRBV12-5 to TRBJ2-3; TRBD2 might be the D gene, on 5 matching bases. CDR1 LGHNT and CDR2 FRNRAP are derived from the germline V gene. The CDR3 goes from the cysteine to the phenylalanine over 15 residues. The entry retains the CDR3 DNA only, 45 bases that are in frame from base 1. The germline ends are 13 bases apart after V is trimmed by 1 base and J by 5 bases.